This entry features one TCR beta chain sequence. Its antigen is currently unknown. The study ran its PCR with 60 Vbeta and 13 Jbeta primers. Some clones are missing from TCRdb's copy, which holds only in-frame ones; the method was immunoSEQ multiplex PCR. The sample lists 100,000 or so clones, about 70% occurring once. These data originate in a study of cytomegalovirus exposure and HLA in healthy donors. Study results and limitations: TCR beta V- and J-gene trimming, according to a later analysis, was linked to a missense DCLRE1C variant. More clonal expansion characterized HLA-associated TCR beta chains than equally common others in a later analysis. Cytomegalovirus association was assigned to approximately 180 TCR beta chains. It is likely that the observed cluster of highly shared sequence variants was a sequencing artifact.

Germline lookup yields CDR1 SGHVS and CDR2 FNYEAQ. J gave up 2 bases and V 3 bases, and 6 bases lay outside the gene matches. The CDR3 sequence is 15 residues long. The clonotype was recovered from a woman between 40 and 55 years old in good health and CMV-seronegative. The chain employs TRBV7-6 and TRBJ2-7; 8 nucleotides agree with TRBD1. Source material: PBMCs. CDR3 DNA: TGTGCCAGCAGCTTCGGACAGGGCCCCACCTACGAGCAGTACTTC. This encodes CASSFGQGPTYEQYF.